Here is one T cell receptor beta chain with its context. This sample was included in a study of blood T cell repertoires in COVID-19. Study in general: Sites in the United States, Italy and Spain provided acute and convalescent COVID-19 samples.

Method: immunoSEQ multiplex PCR; TCRdb's copy keeps in-frame clones and lacks some. This table has about 89,000 clones, around three quarters appearing once. This CDR3 contains 14 residues. Germline V gene sequence: CDR1 SEHNR, CDR2 FQNEAQ (reference sequence). Trimming cost V 3 bases and J 6 bases; bases outside gene matches: 7. The chain is built from TRBV7-9 and TRBJ2-7; 8 nucleotides line up with TRBD2. The sequenced material came from peripheral blood. This TCR came from a woman over 75 with acute or convalescent COVID-19. CDR3 DNA: TGTGCCAGCAGCTTGCAGGGACTAGTGTCCGAGCAGTACTTC. Amino acid sequence: CASSLQGLVSEQYF.